This TCR beta chain was documented in a study of T cells and Merkel cell carcinoma outcomes. This clone is a singleton in its sample. What it binds is unknown. V was shortened by 4 bases and J by 2 bases, with 5 bases between the two germline ends. The CDR3 sequence is 11 residues long. In germline, CDR1 is DFQATT, CDR2 SNEGSKA (reference sequence). Sequencing used immunoSEQ multiplex PCR; TCRdb keeps in-frame clones, though not all of them. The data contain some 15,000 clones, roughly 81% of them singletons. Notes on the study in general: In Merkel cell carcinoma, repertoire and T-cell density reportedly predicted outcomes.

Source material: tumor tissue from Merkel cell carcinoma. This sequence joins TRBV20-1 and TRBJ1-2; D gene ambiguous. The receptor's source is a human donor with Merkel cell carcinoma. CDR3 DNA: TGCAGTGCTACCGGGAACTATGGCTACACCTTC. Its protein is CSATGNYGYTF.